A selection of T cell receptor beta chains follows, all from one sample in a study of PD-1 blockade in classical Hodgkin lymphoma. The table came from immunoSEQ multiplex PCR; TCRdb's copy has only in-frame clones and leaves some out. This sample has 45,000 or so clones, with approximately 90% found just once. The specimen was peripheral blood mononuclear cells (PBMCs). The receptors were sampled from a human donor with classical Hodgkin lymphoma. CDR3s include the opening cysteine and the closing phenylalanine or tryptophan. The order of the fields is J gene, clone size, V gene, CDR3 length, D gene, CDR3 DNA, CDR3 protein. D genes are given only for firm matches. Clone size, where shown, is once, few, many, or a class for clones that have expanded.

TRBJ2-5,-,TRBV2,16,TRBD2,TGTGCCAGCGGCTGGACTAGCGGGAGGGCCGCGGAGACCCAGTACTTC,CASGWTSGRAAETQYF
TRBJ2-3,-,TRBV5-1,14,-,TGCGCCAGCAGTATTAGCGGAAGCACAGATACGCAGTATTTT,CASSISGSTDTQYF
TRBJ1-1,-,TRBV5-8,13,-,TGTGCCAGCAGCGTTGAAGGCGGACCTGAAGCTTTCTTT,CASSVEGGPEAFF
TRBJ2-1,once,TRBV28,15,TRBD2,TGTGCCAGCAGTCTTCCGGGACTAGCAAGGAATGAGCAGTTCTTC,CASSLPGLARNEQFF
TRBJ2-3,-,TRBV11-3,12,-,TGTGCCAGCAGCTCGAGCACAGATACGCAGTATTTT,CASSSSTDTQYF
TRBJ2-1,-,TRBV5-8,16,-,TGTGCCAGCAGCTTGGAGCGGCTCAAAGCTTACAATGAGCAGTTCTTC,CASSLERLKAYNEQFF
TRBJ2-1,-,TRBV5-1,15,-,TGCGCCAGCAGCCCTTCTGGACCCCAAACCAATGAGCAGTTCTTC,CASSPSGPQTNEQFF
TRBJ2-5,-,TRBV5-4,15,TRBD2,TGTGCCAGCAGCTTGTGGCGGGAGGGTTTGGAGACCCAGTACTTC,CASSLWREGLETQYF
TRBJ1-5,-,TRBV1,15,-,TGCACCAGCAGCCAAGCCCTAGGTAAAGTGGGGCCCCAGCATTTT,CTSSQALGKVGPQHF
TRBJ1-3,-,TRBV6-1,16,-,TGTGCCAGCAGTGAAGGACTGGCCGGTCTCGGAAACACCATATATTTT,CASSEGLAGLGNTIYF
TRBJ1-1,medium-sized,TRBV7-9,15,-,TGTGCCAGCAGCTTAACGACCCCAGGGGACACTGAAGCTTTCTTT,CASSLTTPGDTEAFF
TRBJ2-5,-,TRBV9,11,-,TGTGCCAGCAGCGCCGGGGAGACCCAGTACTTC,CASSAGETQYF
TRBJ2-5,-,TRBV28,17,-,TGTGCCAGCAGTTTCCCCTACCCACTGGCGGGAAGGGAGACCCAGTACTTC,CASSFPYPLAGRETQYF
TRBJ2-3,-,TRBV6-5,15,TRBD2,TGTGCCAGCAGTTACAGACTAGCGGGAACAGATACGCAGTATTTT,CASSYRLAGTDTQYF
TRBJ1-5,-,TRBV28,15,-,TGTGCCAGCAGCCCCCCCCGGTTCCTAGTAATCAGAAAGCATTTT,CASSPPRFLVIRKHF
TRBJ2-5,-,TRBV18,16,-,TGTGCCAGCTCACGATACAATACAGTGGTCCAAGAGACCCAGTACTTC,CASSRYNTVVQETQYF
TRBJ2-1,-,TRBV2,14,TRBD2,TGTGCCAGCAGTGGACTAGCGCTGAACAATGAGCAGTTCTTC,CASSGLALNNEQFF
TRBJ2-3,-,TRBV11-3,16,TRBD1,TGTGCCAGCAGCCTGGGACAGGGGGTTAGCACAGATACGCAGTATTTT,CASSLGQGVSTDTQYF
TRBJ2-1,-,TRBV27,16,-,TGTGCCAGCAGTTCCCCGCGGGGCGGAAGATACAATGAGCAGTTCTTC,CASSSPRGGRYNEQFF
TRBJ1-2,-,TRBV29-1,12,-,TGCAGCGTTGAAGAGGGGGCCTATGGCTACACCTTC,CSVEEGAYGYTF
TRBJ2-6,-,TRBV5-1,18,TRBD2,TGCGCCAGCAGCTTCCCCGGGACTAGCGCGTCTGGGGCCAACGTCCTGACTTTC,CASSFPGTSASGANVLTF